This TCR beta chain appears in the sequencing data of a study of OX40 agonist ivuxolimab in advanced cancers. Using immunoSEQ multiplex PCR, the repertoire was profiled, and TCRdb retains in-frame clones only, with some absent. The sample holds 60,000 to 100,000 clones, 90% to 95% seen once. Germline-derived CDR1 and CDR2 are MNHEY and SVGAGI. V shed 0 bases and J shed 7 bases, with 12 bases lying between them. The CDR3 consists of 14 residues. The chain has TRBV6-5 and TRBJ1-2, with a weak D call TRBD1 (5 bases). Sample: CD4+ or CD8+ T cells sorted from blood, taken in a trial of the OX40 agonist ivuxolimab. The TCR originated in an adult with an advanced solid tumor such as melanoma, head and neck, liver or kidney cancer. This chain's CDR3 is CASSYSWGIGGYTF. CDR3 in DNA: TGTGCCAGCAGTTACTCGTGGGGGATAGGTGGCTACACCTTC.